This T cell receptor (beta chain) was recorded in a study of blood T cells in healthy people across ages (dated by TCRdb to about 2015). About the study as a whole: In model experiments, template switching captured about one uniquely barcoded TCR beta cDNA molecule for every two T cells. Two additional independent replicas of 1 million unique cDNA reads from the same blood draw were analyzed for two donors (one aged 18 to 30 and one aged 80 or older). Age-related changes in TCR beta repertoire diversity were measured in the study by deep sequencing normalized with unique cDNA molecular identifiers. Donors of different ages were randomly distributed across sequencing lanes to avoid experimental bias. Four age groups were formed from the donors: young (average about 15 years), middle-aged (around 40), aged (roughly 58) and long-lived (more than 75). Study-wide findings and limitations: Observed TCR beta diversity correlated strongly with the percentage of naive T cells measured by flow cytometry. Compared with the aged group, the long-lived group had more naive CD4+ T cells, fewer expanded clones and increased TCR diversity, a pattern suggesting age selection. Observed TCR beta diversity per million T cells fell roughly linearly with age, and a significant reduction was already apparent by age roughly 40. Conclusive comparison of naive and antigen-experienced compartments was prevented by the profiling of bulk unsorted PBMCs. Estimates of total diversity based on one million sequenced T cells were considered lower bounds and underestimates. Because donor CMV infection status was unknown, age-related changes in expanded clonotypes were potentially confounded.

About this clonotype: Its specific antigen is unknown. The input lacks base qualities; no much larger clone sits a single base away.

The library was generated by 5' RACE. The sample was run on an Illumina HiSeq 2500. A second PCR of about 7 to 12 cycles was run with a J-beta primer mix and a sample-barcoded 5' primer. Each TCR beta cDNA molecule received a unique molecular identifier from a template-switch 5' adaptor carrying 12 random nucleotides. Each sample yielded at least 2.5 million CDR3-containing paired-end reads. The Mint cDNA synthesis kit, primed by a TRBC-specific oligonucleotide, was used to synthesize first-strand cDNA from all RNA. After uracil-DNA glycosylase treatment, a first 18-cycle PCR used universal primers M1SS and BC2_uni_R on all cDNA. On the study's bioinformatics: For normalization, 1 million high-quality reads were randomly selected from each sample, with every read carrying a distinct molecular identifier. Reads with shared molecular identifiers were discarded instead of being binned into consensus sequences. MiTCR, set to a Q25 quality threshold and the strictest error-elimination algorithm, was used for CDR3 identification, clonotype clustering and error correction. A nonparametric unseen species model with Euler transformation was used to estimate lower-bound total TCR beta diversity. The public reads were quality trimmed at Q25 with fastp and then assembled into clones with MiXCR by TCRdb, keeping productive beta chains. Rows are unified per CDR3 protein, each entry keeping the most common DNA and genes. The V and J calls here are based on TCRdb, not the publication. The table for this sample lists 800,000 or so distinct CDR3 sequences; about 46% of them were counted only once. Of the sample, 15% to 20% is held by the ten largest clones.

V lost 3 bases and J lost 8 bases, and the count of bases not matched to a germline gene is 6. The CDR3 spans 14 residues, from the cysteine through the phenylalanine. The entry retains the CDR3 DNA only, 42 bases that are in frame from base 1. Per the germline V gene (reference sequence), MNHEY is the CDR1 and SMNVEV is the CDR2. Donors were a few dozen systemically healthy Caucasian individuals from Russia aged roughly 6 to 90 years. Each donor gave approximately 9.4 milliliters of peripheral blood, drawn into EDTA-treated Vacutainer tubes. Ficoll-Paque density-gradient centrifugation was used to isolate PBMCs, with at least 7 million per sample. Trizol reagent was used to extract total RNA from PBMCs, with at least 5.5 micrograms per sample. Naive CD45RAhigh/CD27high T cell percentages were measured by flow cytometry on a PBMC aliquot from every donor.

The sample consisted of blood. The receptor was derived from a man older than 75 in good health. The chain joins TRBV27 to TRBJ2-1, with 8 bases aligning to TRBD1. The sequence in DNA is TGTGCCAGCAGTTTTGAGGCAGGGGGCTATGAGCAGTTCTTC. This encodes CASSFEAGGYEQFF.